The 21 T cell receptor beta chains given below trace back to one sample, sequenced in a study of T cell responses to AZD1222 COVID-19 vaccine. Only in-frame clones appear in the TCRdb table, and some are missing; sequencing was by immunoSEQ multiplex PCR. The table records about 99,000 clones, roughly 88% of them present only once. Here the sequenced sample was peripheral blood, taken on day 0 of AZD1222 vaccination. These receptors all come from an adult in good health.

Relative to its sample, this clone is medium-sized (0.01 to 0.1%). In nucleotides, the CDR3 is TGTGCCACCAGTGATATTTATAGCAATCAGCCCCAGCATTTT. This encodes CATSDIYSNQPQHF. This chain uses TRBV24-1 with TRBJ1-5; the D is unclear. This CDR3 is 14 amino acids long. Trimming took off 3 bases at V and 0 bases at J, with 5 bases between the two ends. Germline V gives CDR1 KGHDR, CDR2 SFDVKD.

The chain has TRBV30 and TRBJ1-5, with TRBD1 as a possible D gene (5 bases). Germline loops: CDR1 GTSNPN, CDR2 SVGIG (reference sequence). Trimming cost V 1 base and J 7 bases, with 14 bases left between them. This CDR3 region has 14 residues. The CDR3 DNA reads TGTGCCTGGAGTGAGGGGTGGGGTGGACAGCCCCAGCATTTT. The encoded protein is CAWSEGWGGQPQHF.

Concerning this clone: The same CDR3 arises from other DNA sequences in this sample as well. V is TRBV12-3 or TRBV12-4 and J is TRBJ2-5, with a weak D call TRBD2 (5 bases). CDR3 length: 11 amino acids. V dropped 5 bases and J dropped 5 bases, with 6 bases sitting between them. In DNA, the CDR3 is TGTGCCAGCAGTCCGGGGGAGACCCAGTACTTC. This codes for CASSPGETQYF.

This clone showed up just once. V and J are TRBV14 and TRBJ1-1; 10 bases align to TRBD1. Unmatched junction bases numbered 5, after V lost 4 bases and J lost 0 bases. This CDR3 has 16 amino acids. The germline CDR1 and CDR2 sequences are SGHDN and FVKESK. CDR3 DNA: TGTGCCAGCAGCCGGGGACAGGGGTCCATGAACACTGAAGCTTTCTTT. Translating it yields CASSRGQGSMNTEAFF. The full variable domain, rest sourced from reference TRBV14 and TRBJ1-1, is EAGVTQFPSHSVIEKGQTVTLRCDPISGHDNLYWYRRVMGKEIKFLLHFVKESKQDESGMPNNRFLAERTGGTYSTLKVQPAELEDSGVYFCASSRGQGSMNTEAFFGQGTRLTVV.

V usage is TRBV7-9 and J usage is TRBJ2-5; D is perhaps TRBD1 (6 bases). The germline V and J ends were trimmed by 5 bases and 2 bases, with 9 bases remaining between them. The germline V gene encodes CDR1 SEHNR and CDR2 FQNEAQ (reference sequence). This CDR3 spans 13 amino acids. CDR3 residues: CASSLDSQETQYF. The CDR3 DNA sequence: TGTGCCAGCAGCCTGGACAGTCAAGAGACCCAGTACTTC.

The genes are TRBV11-3 and TRBJ2-3; a possible D gene is TRBD1 (6 bases). Germline CDR1 is SGHNT and CDR2 is YENEEA. The CDR3 is made up of 13 amino acids. V gave up 5 bases and J gave up 4 bases, with 10 bases separating them. The DNA for the CDR3 is TGTGCCAGCAGCGAACAGGGTGCAGATACGCAGTATTTT. This gives the protein CASSEQGADTQYF.

This chain connects TRBV6-5 to TRBJ2-7; D is possibly TRBD1 (5 bases). The ends were cut back, 4 bases at V and 2 bases at J, with 9 bases in the middle. The CDR3 covers 13 residues. Germline V lookup: CDR1 MNHEY, CDR2 SVGAGI. The CDR3 nucleotides read TGTGCCAGCAGTTCAAGACAGCCCTACGAGCAGTACTTC. Its protein product is CASSSRQPYEQYF.

The rearrangement uses TRBV28 and TRBJ1-2; 9 bases line up with TRBD1. CDR1 MDHEN and CDR2 SYDVKM come from the germline V gene. The V and J ends lost 10 bases and 5 bases, in that order; junction bases with no gene match: 11. The CDR3 is 14 residues long. The CDR3 sequence: CATEPTGGAYGYTF. CDR3 DNA sequence: TGTGCCACCGAGCCTACAGGGGGCGCATATGGCTACACCTTC.

A single count supports this clone. The chain recombines TRBV19 with TRBJ1-3, with D possibly being TRBD1 (5 bases). Germline V gene lookup returns CDR1 LNHDA and CDR2 SQIVND (reference sequence). CDR3 length: 16 residues. Trimming took 6 bases from V and 0 from J, leaving 15 bases between them. The CDR3 coding sequence is TGTGCCAGTAGCGGATCAGGGCCTGGCTCTGGAAACACCATATATTTT. The encoded protein is CASSGSGPGSGNTIYF.

CDR3 sequence reads: CASSGQGSGIQGSPLHF. CDR3 bases: TGCGCCAGCAGTGGACAGGGGTCGGGTATTCAGGGTTCACCCCTCCACTTT. J is TRBJ1-6 and V is TRBV10-1; 8 positions match TRBD1. Germline V CDR1 and CDR2: WNHNN, SYGVQD (reference sequence). Germline trimming cut 4 bases from V and 9 bases from J; bases unmatched to any gene: 14. This CDR3 has 17 amino acids.

The chain joins TRBV24-1 to TRBJ2-1, with 7 positions matching TRBD2. The CDR3 totals 16 residues. Per germline, CDR1 KGHDR and CDR2 SFDVKD. Germline trimming cut 2 bases from V and 7 bases from J; bases unmatched to any gene: 10. CDR3 in DNA: TGTGCCACCAGTGATTCCCGGGAGGCCCGCTCTAATGAGCAGTTCTTC. This translates into CATSDSREARSNEQFF.

The chain carries TRBV6-5 and TRBJ1-1, with D perhaps matching TRBD1 (5 bases). CDR1 and CDR2 (germline): MNHEY, SVGAGI. CDR3 length equals 14 residues. The germline V and J ends were trimmed by 2 bases and 1 base, with 8 bases remaining between them. CDR3 coding DNA: TGTGCCAGCAGTTACGGGGGTTCGAACACTGAAGCTTTCTTT. Its protein is CASSYGGSNTEAFF.

The CDR3: CASSFSPNEKLFF. The CDR3 coding sequence is TGTGCCAGCAGCTTCTCGCCCAATGAAAAACTGTTTTTT. The chain uses TRBV7-2 and TRBJ1-4, with D hard to call. The V end was cut by 3 bases, the J end by 5 bases, with 7 bases between. This CDR3 is built from 13 residues. Germline V lookup: CDR1 SGHTA, CDR2 FQGNSA.

V and J are TRBV19 and TRBJ1-4; D unresolved. This CDR3 comprises 14 residues. Trimming stripped 3 bases from V and 8 bases from J, with 13 bases between. Germline CDR1 and CDR2: LNHDA and SQIVND (reference sequence). CDR3 coding DNA: TGTGCCAGTAGTATTCCACCAAACTTCGAAAAACTGTTTTTT. It codes for CASSIPPNFEKLFF.

This clone showed up just once. The chain combines TRBV9 with TRBJ2-2; TRBD2 agrees at 9 bases. In germline, CDR1 is SGDLS, CDR2 YYNGEE. V shed 7 bases, J shed 7 bases, and the junction held 14 bases outside the gene matches. The CDR3 sequence is 16 residues long. The DNA of the CDR3 is TGTGCCAGCCGCGGGGGGGACCGGGGGCTTGGCGGGGAGCTGTTTTTT. It codes for CASRGGDRGLGGELFF.

CDR3 sequence reads: CASSPQGFGSNEKLFF. Here the CDR3 DNA reads TGCGCCAGCAGCCCCCAGGGGTTCGGATCTAATGAAAAACTGTTTTTT. The chain combines TRBV5-1 with TRBJ1-4; weak D call: TRBD1 (6 bases). With 4 bases removed from V and 3 bases from J, the gap between germline ends came to 16 bases. Germline loops: CDR1 SGHRS, CDR2 YFSETQ. This CDR3 region has 16 residues.

This rearrangement joins TRBV13 to TRBJ1-1; D not resolved. The CDR3 extends over 16 amino acids. Germline CDR1 and CDR2: PRHDT and FYEKMQ (reference sequence). Trimming removed 0 bases from V and 4 bases from J, with 15 bases in between. The CDR3 reads CASSLGAGATGTEAFF. CDR3 bases: TGTGCCAGCAGCTTAGGCGCGGGAGCTACGGGCACTGAAGCTTTCTTT.

The gene calls are TRBV30 and TRBJ1-4, with unresolved D. Trimming removed 2 bases at V and 1 base at J, with 5 bases between. In germline, CDR1 is GTSNPN, CDR2 SVGIG (reference sequence). The CDR3 runs 13 residues. CDR3 residues: CAWSSGTNEKLFF. The CDR3 nucleotides read TGTGCCTGGAGTTCAGGAACTAATGAAAAACTGTTTTTT.

The chain is built from TRBV4-2 and TRBJ2-1; possible D gene TRBD2, 6 bases. This CDR3 is 15 amino acids long. Germline CDR1 is LGHNA and CDR2 is YNFKEQ. Trimming took off 3 bases at V and 2 bases at J, with 11 bases between the two ends. CDR3 DNA sequence: TGTGCCAGCAGCCAGAACGGGGGTACCTACAATGAGCAGTTCTTC. This translates into CASSQNGGTYNEQFF.

The chain carries TRBV7-2 and TRBJ1-1; D gene ambiguous. Germline V gene data show CDR1 as SGHTA and CDR2 as FQGNSA. The CDR3 covers 14 residues. V gave up 5 bases and J gave up 5 bases, with 15 bases separating them. CDR3 sequence (DNA): TGTGCCAGCAGCCCCGGCCAAACGGGAACTGAAGCTTTCTTT. Its translation is CASSPGQTGTEAFF.

The genes are TRBV24-1 and TRBJ2-1, with D maybe TRBD1 (5 bases). The CDR3 covers 15 residues. Germline CDR1 and CDR2: KGHDR and SFDVKD. V lost 3 bases and J 4 bases, leaving 12 bases between the germline ends. The CDR3 protein is CATSDAPDKYNEQFF. The CDR3 bases are TGTGCCACCAGTGATGCCCCGGACAAATACAATGAGCAGTTCTTC.